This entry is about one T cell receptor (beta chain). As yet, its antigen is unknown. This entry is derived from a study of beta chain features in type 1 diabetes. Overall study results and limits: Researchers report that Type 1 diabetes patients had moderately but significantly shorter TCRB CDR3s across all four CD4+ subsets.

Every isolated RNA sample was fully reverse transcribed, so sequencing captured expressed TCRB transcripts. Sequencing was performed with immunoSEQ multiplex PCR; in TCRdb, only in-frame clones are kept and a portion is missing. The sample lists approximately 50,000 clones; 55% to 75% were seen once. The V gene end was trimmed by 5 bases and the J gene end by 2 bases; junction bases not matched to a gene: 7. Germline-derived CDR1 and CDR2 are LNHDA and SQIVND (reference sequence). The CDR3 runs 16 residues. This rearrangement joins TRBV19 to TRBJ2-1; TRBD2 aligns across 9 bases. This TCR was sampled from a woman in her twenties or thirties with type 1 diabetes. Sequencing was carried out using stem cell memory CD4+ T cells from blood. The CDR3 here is CASSPSREGPYNEQFF. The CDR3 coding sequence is TGTGCCAGTAGTCCCTCGCGGGAGGGGCCCTACAATGAGCAGTTCTTC.